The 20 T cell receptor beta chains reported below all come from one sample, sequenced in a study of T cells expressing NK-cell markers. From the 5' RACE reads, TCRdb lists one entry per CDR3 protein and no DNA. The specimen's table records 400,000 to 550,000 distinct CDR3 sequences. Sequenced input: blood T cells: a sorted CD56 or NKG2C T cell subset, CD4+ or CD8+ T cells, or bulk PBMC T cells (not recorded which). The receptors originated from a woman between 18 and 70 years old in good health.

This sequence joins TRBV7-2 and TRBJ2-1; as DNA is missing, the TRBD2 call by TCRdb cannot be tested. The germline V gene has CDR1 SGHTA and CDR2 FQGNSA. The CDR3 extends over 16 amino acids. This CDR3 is CASSLSSGRSYNEQFF.

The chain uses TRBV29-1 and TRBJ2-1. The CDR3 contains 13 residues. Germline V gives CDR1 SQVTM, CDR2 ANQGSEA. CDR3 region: CSVELITYNEQFF.

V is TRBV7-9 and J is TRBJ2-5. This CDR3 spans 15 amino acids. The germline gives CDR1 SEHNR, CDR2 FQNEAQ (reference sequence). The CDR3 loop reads CASSLGTAGQETQYF.

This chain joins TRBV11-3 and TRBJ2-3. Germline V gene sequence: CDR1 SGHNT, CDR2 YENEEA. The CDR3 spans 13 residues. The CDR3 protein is CASAMGSTDTQYF.

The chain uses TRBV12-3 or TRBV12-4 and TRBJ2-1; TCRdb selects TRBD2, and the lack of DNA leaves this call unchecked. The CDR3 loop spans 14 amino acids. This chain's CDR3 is CASGEGGPPNEQFF.

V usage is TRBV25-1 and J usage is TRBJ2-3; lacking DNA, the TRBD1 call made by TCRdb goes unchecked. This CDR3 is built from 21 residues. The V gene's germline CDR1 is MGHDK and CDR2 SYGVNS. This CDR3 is CASSEHAKLGTQGRWADTQYF.

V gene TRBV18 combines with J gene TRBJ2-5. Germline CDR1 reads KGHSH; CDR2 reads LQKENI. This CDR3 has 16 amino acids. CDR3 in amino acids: CASSPPNYLFQETQYF.

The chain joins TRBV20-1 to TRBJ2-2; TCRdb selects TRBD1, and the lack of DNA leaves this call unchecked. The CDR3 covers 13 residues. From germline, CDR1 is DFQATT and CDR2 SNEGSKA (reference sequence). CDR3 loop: CSARIRGTGELFF.

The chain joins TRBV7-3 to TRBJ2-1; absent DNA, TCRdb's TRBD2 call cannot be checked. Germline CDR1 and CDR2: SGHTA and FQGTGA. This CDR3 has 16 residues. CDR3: CASSAYGSTSYNEQFF.

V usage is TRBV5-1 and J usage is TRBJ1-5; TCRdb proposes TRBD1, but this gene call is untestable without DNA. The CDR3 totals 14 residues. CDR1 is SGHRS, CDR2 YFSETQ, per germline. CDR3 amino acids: CASSYTPGVQPQHF.

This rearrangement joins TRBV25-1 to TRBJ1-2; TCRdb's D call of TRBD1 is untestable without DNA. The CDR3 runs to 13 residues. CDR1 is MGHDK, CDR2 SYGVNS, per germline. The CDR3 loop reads CASSPQGVDGYTF.

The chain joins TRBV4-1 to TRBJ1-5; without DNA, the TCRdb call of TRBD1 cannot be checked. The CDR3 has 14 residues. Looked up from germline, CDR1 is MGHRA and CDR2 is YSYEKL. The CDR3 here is CASSQGLSNQPQHF.

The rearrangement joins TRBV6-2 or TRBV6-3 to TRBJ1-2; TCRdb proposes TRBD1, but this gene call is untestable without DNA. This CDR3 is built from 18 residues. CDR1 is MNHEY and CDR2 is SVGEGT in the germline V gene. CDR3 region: CASSYSRMGTGNTYGYTF.

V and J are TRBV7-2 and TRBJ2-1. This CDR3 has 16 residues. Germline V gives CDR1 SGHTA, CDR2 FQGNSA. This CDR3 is CASSLDGRGSYNEQFF.

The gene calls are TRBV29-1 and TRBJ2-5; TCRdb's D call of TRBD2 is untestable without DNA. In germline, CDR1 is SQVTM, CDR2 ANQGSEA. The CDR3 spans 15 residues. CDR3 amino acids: CSVREAGTKAETQYF.

CDR3: CASSLKDGETEAFF. V is TRBV5-1 and J is TRBJ1-1. CDR1 SGHRS and CDR2 YFSETQ come from the germline V gene. The length of the CDR3 is 14 residues.

Here the CDR3 reads CASCLASGGNTGELFF. The genes are TRBV19 and TRBJ2-2; as DNA is missing, the TRBD2 call by TCRdb cannot be tested. In germline, CDR1 is LNHDA, CDR2 SQIVND (reference sequence). The CDR3 runs 16 residues.

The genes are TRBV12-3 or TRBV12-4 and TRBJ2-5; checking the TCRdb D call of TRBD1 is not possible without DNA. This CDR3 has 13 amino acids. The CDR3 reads CASTTGVQETQYF.

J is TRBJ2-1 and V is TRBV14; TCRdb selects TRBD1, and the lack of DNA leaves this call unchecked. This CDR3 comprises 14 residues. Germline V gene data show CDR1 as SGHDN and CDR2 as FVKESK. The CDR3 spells CASSPYLRQNEQFF. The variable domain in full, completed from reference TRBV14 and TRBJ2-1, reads EAGVTQFPSHSVIEKGQTVTLRCDPISGHDNLYWYRRVMGKEIKFLLHFVKESKQDESGMPNNRFLAERTGGTYSTLKVQPAELEDSGVYFCASSPYLRQNEQFFGPGTRLTVL.

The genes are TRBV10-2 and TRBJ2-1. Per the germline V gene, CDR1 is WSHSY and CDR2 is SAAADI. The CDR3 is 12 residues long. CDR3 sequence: CASSATGTEQFF.